Sequencing of this T cell receptor beta chain was carried out in a study of technical replicates of blood from a few donors. TCRdb keeps only in-frame clones here, not all; method: immunoSEQ multiplex PCR. The sample comprises roughly 83,000 clones, around nine tenths of which are singletons, and more than 0.2% rests with the top ten. The V segment lost 3 bases and the J segment 7 bases; nucleotides outside the gene matches: 11. Germline CDR1 reads GTSNPN; CDR2 reads SVGIG (reference sequence). This CDR3 comprises 14 residues. V and J are TRBV30 and TRBJ2-5, with 7 bases identical to TRBD2. The sequenced sample was T cells isolated from PBMCs. The receptor was isolated from a human donor in good health. The DNA of the CDR3 is TGTGCCTGGAGCGCGGAGCGGGGCGCAGGGACCCAGTACTTC. Its translation: CAWSAERGAGTQYF.